Included here is one TCR beta chain sequence, with context. Its antigen is still unknown. This PCR relied on a set of 60 Vbeta primers and 13 Jbeta primers. Per the original methods: Among the unique TCR beta chains that a later analysis counted, about 79 million in all, 9.5 million to 11 million were shared. Produced via immunoSEQ multiplex PCR; TCRdb's table is partial and in-frame only. That table furnishes V, J and clone size, whereas the DNA furnished D and trimming. The sample has about 120,000 clones; 60% to 80% are singletons. These data belong to a study of cytomegalovirus exposure and HLA in healthy donors. Study as a whole: Inside one of the first data releases sat 75 million to 100 million unique TCRs taken from HLA-typed donors.

General observations from the study: In vitro experiments confirmed that a few CMV-associated chains were specific for CMV antigens.

The CDR3 covers 14 residues. Germline V gene sequence: CDR1 MNHEY, CDR2 SMNVEV (reference sequence). The ends were cut back, 4 bases at V and 2 bases at J, with 10 bases in the middle. Sequencing used PBMCs. The J gene is TRBJ2-3, the V gene TRBV27, with D tentatively TRBD2 (6 bases). The receptor comes from a human donor in good health. The CDR3 region has the DNA TGTGCCAGCAGTTCACTAGCCCACACAGATACGCAGTATTTT. It codes for CASSSLAHTDTQYF.